This note documents a single T cell receptor beta chain sequence. It lacks a known antigen. A read error may explain this, as a much larger clone is one base away. Hyperthyroidism patients were aged 18 to 65 years and newly diagnosed, with disease duration of less than 2 months. Patients with uncontrolled infections, other autoimmune diseases, pregnancy or lactation were excluded. Diagnoses were established on the basis of clinical symptoms, serum thyroxine and TRAb, thyroid ultrasound, and orbital computed tomography. Blood from progressor patients was collected at the time of first diagnosis with hyperthyroidism, before any ophthalmopathy symptoms had appeared. Ficoll-Paque density gradient centrifugation was used to isolate PBMCs from 8 to 10 ml of fresh peripheral blood. Progressor patients were first diagnosed with Graves' hyperthyroidism and then developed ophthalmopathy during follow-up. Total RNA was extracted with Trizol reagent, and quality was checked on an Agilent 2100 Bioanalyzer.

The TCR beta CDR3 regions were amplified from RNA transcripts. The first round of RT-PCR for the TCR CDR3 was performed with the HTBI primer set and the Qiagen OneStep RT-PCR kit. Libraries were constructed in a second round of multiplex PCR, after which size selection and purification were carried out. Sequencing of the libraries was done on an Illumina HiSeq2000 using paired-end 100 bp reads. Concerning the study's data processing: SOAPnuke was used to process the raw data, throwing out any read that contained adapters or uncalled bases, had a mean Phred below 15, or lacked an exact constant-primer or identifier match. High-quality paired reads were merged using COPE v1.2.5, and each unique nucleotide sequence was defined as a clonotype. MiTCR v1.1 was used to align the clonotypes against IMGT TRBV, TRBD and TRBJ reference segments. Only V-J combinations with frequency above 0.0001, covering 99% to 99.2% of repertoires, were analysed. A TCS score was defined as the ratio of F50 (clonal expansion) to E x V (chaos), with BLOSUM62-based TCRdist applied between CDR3 peptides within each V-J. Welch's t-statistics and random forest reduced 500 to 650 V-J features to some 14, which were used in a naive Bayes classifier (R e1071). TCRdb trimmed the raw reads at Q25, called clones with MiXCR and kept productive beta chains. Merged by CDR3 protein, the rows form single entries marked with the most common genes and DNA. Clone size and V and J calls follow TCRdb, not the original study. In this sample the table shows about 290,000 distinct CDR3 sequences, 10% to 15% of which occur a single time. About 8% of the sample is taken by the ten largest.

This sample was included in a study of T cells in Graves' hyperthyroidism and ophthalmopathy (dated by TCRdb to between 2019 and 2020). About the study as a whole: Peripheral blood samples were taken at initial diagnosis, before any treatment was given. A discovery cohort of about a hundred patients, roughly 45 with Graves' ophthalmopathy and 57 with stable Graves' hyperthyroidism, was used to find distinguishing TCR V-J signatures. Prospective prediction of ophthalmopathy was tested in an independent validation cohort of 18 to 20 hyperthyroidism patients and 17 patients who later progressed to ophthalmopathy. For training and testing, the 110 or so patients in the discovery cohort were randomly divided in a 7:3 ratio. In more than five Graves' hyperthyroidism patients, the study also compared T-cell repertoires from thyroid tissue with T-cell repertoires from blood. After sampling, hyperthyroidism patients received methimazole starting at 30 mg daily, and ophthalmopathy patients received high-dose intravenous methylprednisolone. According to the paper, TCR Vbeta CDR3 sequencing was carried out on approximately 140 peripheral blood samples, which came from under 50 ophthalmopathy, around 74 hyperthyroidism and approximately 17 progressor patients. General findings and caveats noted by the study authors: Most expanded thyroid clonotypes (frequency above 0.001) were also detected in blood, a finding suggesting that blood repertoires may reflect thyroid immune responses. During validation, the model predicted progression to ophthalmopathy a median of around 6 months ahead of onset, with 70.59% sensitivity and almost 75% specificity. Ophthalmopathy was separated from stable hyperthyroidism by a 13 V-J signature model, with 87.88% sensitivity and approximately 84% specificity obtained in cross-validation and 80%/75% obtained in testing. No statistical method was used to fix the sample size in advance, and group allocation was not hidden from the investigators.

CDR1 and CDR2 are read off the germline V gene as SGHTA and FQGTGA. From the cysteine up to the phenylalanine, the CDR3 has a length of 14 residues. This entry keeps only the CDR3 DNA: 42 bases, framed from base 1. Sequenced: blood. This clonotype originated in a young woman with Graves' hyperthyroidism that later progressed to Graves' ophthalmopathy. The sequence links TRBV7-3 to TRBJ2-1; TRBD2 is a weak D gene call, 6 bases matching. The DNA matches TRBJ2-7 better at its end, which makes the J call doubtful. At the DNA level, the sequence is TGTGCCAGCAGCAATAAGAGCGGGCGACATGAGCAGTACTTC. The encoded protein is CASSNKSGRHEQYF.